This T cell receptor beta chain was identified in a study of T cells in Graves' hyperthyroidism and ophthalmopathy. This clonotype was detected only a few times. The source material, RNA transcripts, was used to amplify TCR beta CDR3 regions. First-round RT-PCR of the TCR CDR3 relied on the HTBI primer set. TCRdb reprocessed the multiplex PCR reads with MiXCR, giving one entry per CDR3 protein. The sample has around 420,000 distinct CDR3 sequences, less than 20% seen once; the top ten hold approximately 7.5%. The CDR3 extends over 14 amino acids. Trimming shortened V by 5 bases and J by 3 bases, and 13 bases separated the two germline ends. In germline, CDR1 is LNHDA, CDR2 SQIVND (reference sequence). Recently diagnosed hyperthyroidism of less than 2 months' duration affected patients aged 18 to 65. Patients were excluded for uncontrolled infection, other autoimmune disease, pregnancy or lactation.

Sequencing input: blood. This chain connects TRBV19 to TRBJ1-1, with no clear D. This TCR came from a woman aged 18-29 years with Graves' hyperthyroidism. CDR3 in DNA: TGTGCCAGTAGTCGGGGATGGGGTTACACTGAAGCTTTCTTT. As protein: CASSRGWGYTEAFF. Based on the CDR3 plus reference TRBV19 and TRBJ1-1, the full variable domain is DGGITQSPKYLFRKEGQNVTLSCEQNLNHDAMYWYRQDPGQGLRLIYYSQIVNDFQKGDIAEGYSVSREKKESFPLTVTSAQKNPTAFYLCASSRGWGYTEAFFGQGTRLTVV.